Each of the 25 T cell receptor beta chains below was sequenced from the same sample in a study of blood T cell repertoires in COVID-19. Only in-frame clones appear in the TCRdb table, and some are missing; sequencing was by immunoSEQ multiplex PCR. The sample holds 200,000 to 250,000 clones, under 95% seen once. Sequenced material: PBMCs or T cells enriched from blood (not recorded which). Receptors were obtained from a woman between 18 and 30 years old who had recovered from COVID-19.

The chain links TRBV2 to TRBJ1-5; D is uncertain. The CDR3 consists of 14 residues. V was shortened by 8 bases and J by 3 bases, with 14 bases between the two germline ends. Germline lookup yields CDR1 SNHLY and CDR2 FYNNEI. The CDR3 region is CASSSEAPNQPQHF. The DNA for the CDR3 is TGTGCCAGCTCTTCTGAAGCACCCAATCAGCCCCAGCATTTT.

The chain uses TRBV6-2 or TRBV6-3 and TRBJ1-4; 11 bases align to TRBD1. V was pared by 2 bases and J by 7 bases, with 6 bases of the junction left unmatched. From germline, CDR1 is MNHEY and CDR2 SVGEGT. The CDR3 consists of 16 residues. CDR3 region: CASSYGHGTGGEKLFF. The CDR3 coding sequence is TGTGCCAGCAGTTACGGCCACGGGACAGGGGGTGAAAAACTGTTTTTT.

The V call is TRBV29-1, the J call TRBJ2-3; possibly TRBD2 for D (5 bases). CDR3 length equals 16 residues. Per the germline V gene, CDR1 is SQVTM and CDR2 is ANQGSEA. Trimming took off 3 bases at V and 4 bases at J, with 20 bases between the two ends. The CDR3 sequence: CSVDSEVRLGADTQYF. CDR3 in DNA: TGCAGCGTTGATTCTGAGGTCCGGCTGGGAGCAGATACGCAGTATTTT.

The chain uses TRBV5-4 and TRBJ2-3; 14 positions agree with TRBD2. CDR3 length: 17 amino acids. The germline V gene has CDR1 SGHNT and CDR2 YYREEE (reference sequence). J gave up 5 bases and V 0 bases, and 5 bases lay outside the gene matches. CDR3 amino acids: CASSLEGLAGARDTQYF. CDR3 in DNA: TGTGCCAGCAGCTTGGAGGGACTAGCGGGAGCGAGAGATACGCAGTATTTT.

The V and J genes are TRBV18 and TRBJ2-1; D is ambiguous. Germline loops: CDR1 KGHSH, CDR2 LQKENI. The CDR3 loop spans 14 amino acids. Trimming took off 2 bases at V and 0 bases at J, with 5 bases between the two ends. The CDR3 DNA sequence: TGTGCCAGCTCACCAACAGACTCCTACAATGAGCAGTTCTTC. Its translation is CASSPTDSYNEQFF.

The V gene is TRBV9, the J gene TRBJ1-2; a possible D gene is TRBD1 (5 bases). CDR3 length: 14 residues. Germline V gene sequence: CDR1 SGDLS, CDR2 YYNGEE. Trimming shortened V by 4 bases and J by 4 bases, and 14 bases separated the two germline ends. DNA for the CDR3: TGTGCCAGCAGCCTAACAGGAGACCCCTATGGCTACACCTTC. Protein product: CASSLTGDPYGYTF. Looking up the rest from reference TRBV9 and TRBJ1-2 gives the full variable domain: DSGVTQTPKHLITATGQRVTLRCSPRSGDLSVYWYQQSLDQGLQFLIQYYNGEERAKGNILERFSAQQFPDLHSELNLSSLELGDSALYFCASSLTGDPYGYTFGSGTRLTVV.

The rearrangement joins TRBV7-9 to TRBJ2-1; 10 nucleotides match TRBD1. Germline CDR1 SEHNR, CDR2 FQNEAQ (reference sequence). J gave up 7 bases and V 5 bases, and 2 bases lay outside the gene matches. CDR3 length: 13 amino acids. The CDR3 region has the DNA TGTGCCAGCAGCGGACAGGGGGGGAATGAGCAGTTCTTC. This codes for CASSGQGGNEQFF.

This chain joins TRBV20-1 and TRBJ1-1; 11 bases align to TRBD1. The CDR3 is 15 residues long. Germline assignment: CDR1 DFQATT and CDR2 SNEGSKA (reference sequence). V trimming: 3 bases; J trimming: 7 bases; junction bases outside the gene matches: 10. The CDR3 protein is CSASWGTGGYGEAFF. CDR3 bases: TGCAGTGCTAGTTGGGGGACAGGGGGGTATGGTGAAGCTTTCTTT.

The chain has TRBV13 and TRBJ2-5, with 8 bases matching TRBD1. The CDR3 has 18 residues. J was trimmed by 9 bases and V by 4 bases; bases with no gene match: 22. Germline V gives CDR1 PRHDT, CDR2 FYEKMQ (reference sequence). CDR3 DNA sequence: TGTGCCAGCAGCTCGAGCGACTGGGACAGGCACATCCGCAGGGCCCAGTACTTC. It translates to CASSSSDWDRHIRRAQYF.

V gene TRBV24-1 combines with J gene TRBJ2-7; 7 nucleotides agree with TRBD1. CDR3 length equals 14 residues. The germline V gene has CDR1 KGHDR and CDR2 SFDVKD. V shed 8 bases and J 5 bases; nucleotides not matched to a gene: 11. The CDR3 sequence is CATTVLRGQNEQYF. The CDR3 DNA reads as TGTGCCACCACCGTCCTTAGGGGGCAGAACGAGCAGTACTTC.

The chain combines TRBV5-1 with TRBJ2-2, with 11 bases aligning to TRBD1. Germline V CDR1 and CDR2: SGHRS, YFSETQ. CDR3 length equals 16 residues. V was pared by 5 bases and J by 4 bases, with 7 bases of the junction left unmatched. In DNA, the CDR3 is TGCGCCAGCAGTCCTAGGACAGGGGGCTTCACCGGGGAGCTGTTTTTT. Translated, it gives CASSPRTGGFTGELFF.

The CDR3 loop reads CASSPRQNQETQYF. As DNA, the CDR3 is TGTGCCAGCTCACCTCGACAGAACCAAGAGACCCAGTACTTC. The chain links TRBV18 to TRBJ2-5, with a tentative D call TRBD1 (5 bases). Trimming shortened V by 3 bases and J by 0 bases, and 8 bases separated the two germline ends. The germline gives CDR1 KGHSH, CDR2 LQKENI. CDR3 length equals 14 residues.

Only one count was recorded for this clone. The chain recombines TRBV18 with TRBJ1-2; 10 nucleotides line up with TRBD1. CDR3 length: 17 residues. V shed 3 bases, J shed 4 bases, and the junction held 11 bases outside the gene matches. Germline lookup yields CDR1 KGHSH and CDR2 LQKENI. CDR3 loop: CASSPSTGGVRGYGYTF. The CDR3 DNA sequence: TGTGCCAGCTCACCTTCGACAGGGGGCGTTCGGGGCTATGGCTACACCTTC.

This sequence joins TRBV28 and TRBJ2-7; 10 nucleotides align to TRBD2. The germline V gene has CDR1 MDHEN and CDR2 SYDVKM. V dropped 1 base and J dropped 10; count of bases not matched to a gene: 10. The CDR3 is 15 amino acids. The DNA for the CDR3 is TGTGCCAGCAGTTTATACGCTAGCGGGAGCGTCGAACAGTACTTC. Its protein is CASSLYASGSVEQYF.

The CDR3, as DNA: TGTGCCAGCAGCTTAGCCAGCGGGAGTATGGGTGAGCAGTTCTTC. This encodes CASSLASGSMGEQFF. The genes are TRBV5-4 and TRBJ2-1; 8 bases map to TRBD2. The CDR3 contains 15 residues. Trimming removed 2 bases from V and 9 bases from J; junction bases left unmatched: 10. Per germline, CDR1 SGHNT and CDR2 YYREEE (reference sequence).

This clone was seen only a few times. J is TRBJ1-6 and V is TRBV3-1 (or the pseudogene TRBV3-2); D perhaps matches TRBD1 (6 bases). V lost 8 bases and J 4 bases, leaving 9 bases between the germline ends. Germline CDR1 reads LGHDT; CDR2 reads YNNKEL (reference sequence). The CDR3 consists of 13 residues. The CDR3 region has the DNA TGTGCCAGCCGGACAGAGTATAATTCACCCCTCCACTTT. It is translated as CASRTEYNSPLHF.

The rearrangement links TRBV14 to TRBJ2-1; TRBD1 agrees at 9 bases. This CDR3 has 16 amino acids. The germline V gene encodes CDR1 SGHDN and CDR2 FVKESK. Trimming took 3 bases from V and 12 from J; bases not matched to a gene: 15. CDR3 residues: CASSQAGQGPMLPQFF. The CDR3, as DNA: TGTGCCAGCAGCCAGGCGGGACAGGGCCCTATGTTACCGCAGTTCTTC.

In nucleotides, the CDR3 is TGTGCCAGCAGTTCCCAGGGACTCAATCAGCCCCAGCATTTT. Its translation: CASSSQGLNQPQHF. The J gene is TRBJ1-5, the V gene TRBV2; weak D call: TRBD1 (5 bases). This CDR3 region has 14 residues. Looked up from germline, CDR1 is SNHLY and CDR2 is FYNNEI. Trimming took off 5 bases at V and 3 bases at J, with 11 bases between the two ends.

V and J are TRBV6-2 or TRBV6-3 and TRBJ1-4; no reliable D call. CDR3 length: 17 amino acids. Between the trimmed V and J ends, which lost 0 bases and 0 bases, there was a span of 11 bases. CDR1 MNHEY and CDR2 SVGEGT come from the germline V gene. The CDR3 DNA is TGTGCCAGCAGTTACTCTGCTCAGGAAGCAACTAATGAAAAACTGTTTTTT. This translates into CASSYSAQEATNEKLFF.

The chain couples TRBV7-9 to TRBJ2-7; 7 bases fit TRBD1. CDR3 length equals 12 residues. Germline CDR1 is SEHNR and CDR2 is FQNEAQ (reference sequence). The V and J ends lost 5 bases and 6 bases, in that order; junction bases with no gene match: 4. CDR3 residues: CASSLTGVEQYF. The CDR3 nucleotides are TGTGCCAGCAGCCTAACAGGGGTCGAGCAGTACTTC.

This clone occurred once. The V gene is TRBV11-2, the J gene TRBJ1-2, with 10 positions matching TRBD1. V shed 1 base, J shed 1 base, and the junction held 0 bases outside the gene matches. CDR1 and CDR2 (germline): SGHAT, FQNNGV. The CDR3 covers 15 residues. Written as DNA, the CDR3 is TGTGCCAGCAGCTTAGGGACAGGGGGTAACTATGGCTACACCTTC. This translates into CASSLGTGGNYGYTF.

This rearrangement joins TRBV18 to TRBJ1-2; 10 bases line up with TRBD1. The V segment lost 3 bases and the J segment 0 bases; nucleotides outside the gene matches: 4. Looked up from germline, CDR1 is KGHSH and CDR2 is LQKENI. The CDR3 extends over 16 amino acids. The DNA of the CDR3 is TGTGCCAGCTCACCCACCGGGACAGGGGCTAACTATGGCTACACCTTC. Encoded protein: CASSPTGTGANYGYTF.

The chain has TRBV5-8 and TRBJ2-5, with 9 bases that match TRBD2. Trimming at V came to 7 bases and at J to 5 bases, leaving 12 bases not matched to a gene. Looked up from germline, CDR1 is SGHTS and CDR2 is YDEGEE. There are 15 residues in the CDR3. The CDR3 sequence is CASLWGLAGHETQYF. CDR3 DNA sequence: TGTGCCAGCCTTTGGGGGCTAGCGGGACACGAGACCCAGTACTTC.

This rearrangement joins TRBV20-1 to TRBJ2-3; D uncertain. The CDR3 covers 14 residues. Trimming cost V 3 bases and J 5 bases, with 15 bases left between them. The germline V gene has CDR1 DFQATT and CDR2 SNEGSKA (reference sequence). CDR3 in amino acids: CSASPRPDGDTQYF. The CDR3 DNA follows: TGCAGTGCTAGTCCGCGGCCCGACGGAGATACGCAGTATTTT.

CDR3 in DNA: TGTGCCAGCAGCTTAGGATCAGGGAACACTGAAGCTTTCTTT. This encodes CASSLGSGNTEAFF. This chain links TRBV7-9 with TRBJ1-1; D gene unclear. The CDR3 length is 14 residues. From germline, CDR1 is SEHNR and CDR2 FQNEAQ (reference sequence). V was clipped by 1 base and J by 1 base, with 7 bases between them.